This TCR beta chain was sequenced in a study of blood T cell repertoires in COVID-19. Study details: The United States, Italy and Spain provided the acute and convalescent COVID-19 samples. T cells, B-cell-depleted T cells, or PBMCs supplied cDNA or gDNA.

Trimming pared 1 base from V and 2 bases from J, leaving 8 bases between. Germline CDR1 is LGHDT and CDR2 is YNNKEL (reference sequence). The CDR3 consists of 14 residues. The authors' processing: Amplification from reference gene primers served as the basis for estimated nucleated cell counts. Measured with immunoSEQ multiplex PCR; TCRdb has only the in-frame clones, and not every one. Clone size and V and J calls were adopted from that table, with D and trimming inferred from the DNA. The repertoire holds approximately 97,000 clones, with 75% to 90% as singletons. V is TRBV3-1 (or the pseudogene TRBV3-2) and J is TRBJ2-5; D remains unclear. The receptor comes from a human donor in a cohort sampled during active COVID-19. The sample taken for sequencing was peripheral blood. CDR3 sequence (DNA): TGTGCCAGCAGCCAAGGGCTAGAGCAAGAGACCCAGTACTTC. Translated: CASSQGLEQETQYF.